This T cell receptor beta chain stems from a study of response to subunit inactivated influenza vaccine. TCRdb recomputed calls from the RT-PCR reads with MiXCR, one row per CDR3 protein. The profile covers about 540,000 distinct CDR3 sequences, with less than 25% appearing a single time and 2.5% to 3% taken by the ten largest. V was pared by 4 bases and J by 1 base, with 3 bases of the junction left unmatched. This CDR3 is built from 15 residues. Germline V gene sequence: CDR1 SGHTA, CDR2 FQGNSA. This clonotype has more than one count but fewer than ten. These data are also associated with another study on T cells expressing NK-cell markers. Per that paper: Template switching by 5'RACE with UMIs generated the TCR beta cDNA.

The source was CD4+ T cells sorted from PBMCs, collected 11 to 12 days after vaccination. This clonotype was sampled from a man aged 45-65 years who received an inactivated influenza vaccine. V is TRBV7-2 and J is TRBJ2-5; 10 bases fit TRBD1. The CDR3 DNA reads as TGTGCCAGCAGCTCAGACAGGGGGCGCCAAGAGACCCAGTACTTC. As protein: CASSSDRGRQETQYF.